The 5 T cell receptor beta chains below were found in one sample sequenced in a study of CD8 T cells in Susac syndrome. An input of 0.5 to 1 ug of RNA was subjected to reverse transcription using random hexamers. TCRdb re-analysed the immunoSEQ multiplex PCR reads in MiXCR, keeping a single row per CDR3 protein. Among 75,000 to 95,000 distinct CDR3 sequences listed, 96% were seen once. The sequencing sample was made of CD8+ T cells from PBMCs. The origin of the receptors is a human donor with Susac syndrome.

This chain connects TRBV9 to TRBJ2-1; D possibly corresponds to TRBD1 (6 bases). The germline CDR1 and CDR2 sequences are SGDLS and YYNGEE. The V gene lost 0 bases and the J gene lost 10 bases, with 17 bases spanning the gap. This CDR3 region has 15 residues. The CDR3 region is CASSVDPTGRKEQFF. The CDR3 nucleotides are TGTGCCAGCAGCGTAGACCCGACAGGACGGAAAGAGCAGTTCTTC.

The rearrangement joins TRBV18 to TRBJ1-1; D is unresolved. This CDR3 is built from 14 residues. Trimming cost V 2 bases and J 5 bases, with 12 bases left between them. CDR1 and CDR2 from the germline V gene are KGHSH and LQKENI. The CDR3 spells CASSPSRLETEAFF. The CDR3 region has the DNA TGTGCCAGCTCACCATCAAGGTTGGAGACTGAAGCTTTCTTT.

The V call is TRBV6-6, the J call TRBJ2-3; 7 nucleotides align to TRBD1. J lost 4 bases, V lost 5 bases, and 12 bases had no gene match. Germline V CDR1 and CDR2: MNHNY, SVGAGI (reference sequence). CDR3 length: 16 residues. CDR3 amino acids: CASSPDRVNVADTQYF. The CDR3 nucleotides are TGTGCCAGCAGTCCTGACAGGGTTAATGTCGCAGATACGCAGTATTTT.

This clonotype was counted a single time. The rearrangement joins TRBV18 to TRBJ1-6; tentatively, D is TRBD1 (6 bases). CDR1 KGHSH and CDR2 LQKENI come from the germline V gene. This CDR3 is built from 13 residues. Between the trimmed V and J ends, which lost 3 bases and 13 bases, there was a span of 13 bases. The CDR3 nucleotides are TGTGCCAGCTCACCGATGACAGGCGGGCCCCTCCACTTT. It encodes CASSPMTGGPLHF. Combining the CDR3 with reference TRBV18 and TRBJ1-6 gives the whole variable domain NAGVMQNPRHLVRRRGQEARLRCSPMKGHSHVYWYRQLPEEGLKFMVYLQKENIIDESGMPKERFSAEFPKEGPSILRIQQVVRGDSAAYFCASSPMTGGPLHFGNGTRLTVT.

The rearrangement links TRBV7-9 to TRBJ2-5; 7 bases match TRBD2. Germline V gene data show CDR1 as SEHNR and CDR2 as FQNEAQ (reference sequence). This CDR3 comprises 14 residues. After removal of 0 bases from V and 6 bases from J, the junction contained 4 bases not matched to a gene. CDR3 amino acids: CASSLAGGGKTQYF. The CDR3 nucleotides are TGTGCCAGCAGCTTAGCGGGCGGGGGAAAGACCCAGTACTTC. The whole variable domain, filled in from reference TRBV7-9 and TRBJ2-5, reads DTGVSQNPRHKITKRGQNVTFRCDPISEHNRLYWYRQTLGQGPEFLTYFQNEAQLEKSRLLSDRFSAERPKGSFSTLEIQRTEQGDSAMYLCASSLAGGGKTQYFGPGTRLLVL.